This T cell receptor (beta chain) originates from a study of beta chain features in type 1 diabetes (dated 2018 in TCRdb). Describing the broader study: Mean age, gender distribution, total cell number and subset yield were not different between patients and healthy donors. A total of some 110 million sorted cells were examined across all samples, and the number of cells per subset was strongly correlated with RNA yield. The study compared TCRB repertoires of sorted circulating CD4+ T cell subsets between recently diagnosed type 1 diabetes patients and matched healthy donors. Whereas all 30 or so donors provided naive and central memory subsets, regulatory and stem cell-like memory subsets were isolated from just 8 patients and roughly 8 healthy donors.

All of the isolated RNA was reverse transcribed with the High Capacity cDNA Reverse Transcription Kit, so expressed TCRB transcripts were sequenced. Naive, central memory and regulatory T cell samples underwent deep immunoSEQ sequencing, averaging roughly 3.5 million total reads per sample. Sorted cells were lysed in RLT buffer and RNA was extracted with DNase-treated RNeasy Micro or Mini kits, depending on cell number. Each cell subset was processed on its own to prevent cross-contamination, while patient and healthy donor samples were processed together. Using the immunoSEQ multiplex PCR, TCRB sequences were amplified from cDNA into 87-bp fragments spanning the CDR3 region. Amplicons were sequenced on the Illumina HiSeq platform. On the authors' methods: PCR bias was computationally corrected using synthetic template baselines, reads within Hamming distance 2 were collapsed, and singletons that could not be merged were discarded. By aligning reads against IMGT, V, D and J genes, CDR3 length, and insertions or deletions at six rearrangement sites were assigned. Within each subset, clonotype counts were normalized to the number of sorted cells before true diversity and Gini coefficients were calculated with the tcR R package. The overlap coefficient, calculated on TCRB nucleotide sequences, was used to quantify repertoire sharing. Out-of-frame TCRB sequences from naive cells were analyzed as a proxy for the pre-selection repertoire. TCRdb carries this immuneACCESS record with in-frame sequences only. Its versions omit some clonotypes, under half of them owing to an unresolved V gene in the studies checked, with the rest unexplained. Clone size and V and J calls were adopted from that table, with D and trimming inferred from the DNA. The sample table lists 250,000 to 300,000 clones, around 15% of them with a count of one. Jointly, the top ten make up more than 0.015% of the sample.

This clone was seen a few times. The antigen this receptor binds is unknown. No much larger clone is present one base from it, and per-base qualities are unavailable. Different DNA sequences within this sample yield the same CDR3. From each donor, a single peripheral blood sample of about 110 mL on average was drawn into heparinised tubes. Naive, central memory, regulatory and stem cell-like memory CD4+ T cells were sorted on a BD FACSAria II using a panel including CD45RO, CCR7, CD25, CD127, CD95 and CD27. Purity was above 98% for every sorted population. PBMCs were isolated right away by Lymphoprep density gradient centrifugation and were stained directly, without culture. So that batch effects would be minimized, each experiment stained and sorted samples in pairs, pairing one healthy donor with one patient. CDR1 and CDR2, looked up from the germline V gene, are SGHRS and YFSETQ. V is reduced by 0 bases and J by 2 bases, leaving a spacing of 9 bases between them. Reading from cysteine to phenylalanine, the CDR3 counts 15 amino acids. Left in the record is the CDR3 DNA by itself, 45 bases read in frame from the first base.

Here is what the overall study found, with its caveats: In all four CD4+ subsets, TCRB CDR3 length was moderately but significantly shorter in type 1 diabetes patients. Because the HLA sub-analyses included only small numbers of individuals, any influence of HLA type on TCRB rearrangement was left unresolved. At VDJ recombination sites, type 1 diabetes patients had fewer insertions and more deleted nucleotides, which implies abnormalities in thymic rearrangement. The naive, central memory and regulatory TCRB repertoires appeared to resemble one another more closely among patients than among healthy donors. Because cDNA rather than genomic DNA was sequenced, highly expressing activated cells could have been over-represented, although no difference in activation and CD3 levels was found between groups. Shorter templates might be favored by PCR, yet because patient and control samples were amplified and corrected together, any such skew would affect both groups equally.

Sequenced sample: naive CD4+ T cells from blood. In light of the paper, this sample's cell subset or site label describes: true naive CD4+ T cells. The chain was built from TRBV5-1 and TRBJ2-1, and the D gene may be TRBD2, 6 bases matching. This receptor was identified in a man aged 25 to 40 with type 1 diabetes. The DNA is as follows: TGCGCCAGCAGCTTGGCTGTAGCGGCCTACAATGAGCAGTTCTTC. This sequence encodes CASSLAVAAYNEQFF.